These 20 T cell receptor beta chains were all obtained from the same sample, sequenced in a study of tumor-infiltrating lymphocytes in primary liver carcinoma. Synthesis of TCR beta cDNA was carried out from around 540 ng total RNA with a constant-region primer. Construction of TCR beta libraries relied on three successive nested multiplex PCR rounds employing slightly modified ARM-PCR. PCR rounds one and two used TRBV1-TRBV30 forward primers with a C-beta reverse primer for 9 to 10 cycles each. TCRdb reanalysed the multiplex PCR reads using MiXCR and keeps one entry per CDR3 protein. The sample contains more than 100,000 distinct CDR3 sequences, nearly 70% of which appear only once. The source material, 20-30 mg of unsorted bulk tissue, was used to co-extract RNA and DNA. Sequencing was performed on tumor-adjacent normal liver tissue. These receptors came from a woman aged 60 to 75 with primary liver carcinoma and hepatitis B virus infection.

About this clonotype itself: Since a much larger clone is just one base distant, this may be a read error. The CDR3 protein is CTSSFRGLANGYTF. CDR3 DNA: TGTACCAGCAGCTTCCGGGGTTTAGCTAATGGCTACACCTTC. The J gene is TRBJ1-2, the V gene TRBV7-9; D gene uncertain. Germline V lookup: CDR1 SEHNR, CDR2 FQNEAQ (reference sequence). The CDR3 runs to 14 residues.

On this clonotype: Just one base apart from a much larger clone, this may be a read error. The chain is built from TRBV30 and TRBJ1-5, with TRBD1 matching 7 bases. Looked up from germline, CDR1 is GTSNPN and CDR2 is SVGIG (reference sequence). This CDR3 is 15 amino acids long. Written as DNA, the CDR3 is TGTGCCTTGAGTGAGGGGACAGTCAGCAATCAGCCCCAGCATTTT. Encoded protein: CALSEGTVSNQPQHF.

A remark on this clonotype: The junction departs from germline at one end; a sequencing error may be responsible. The chain recombines TRBV6-5 with TRBJ2-7, with D unresolved. CDR1 and CDR2 from the germline V gene are MNHEY and SVGAGI. This CDR3 has 15 amino acids. DNA for the CDR3: TGTGCCAGCAGATACTCAGTCCAGGATTACCACGAGCAGTACTTC. The encoded protein is CASRYSVQDYHEQYF.

The sample holds a few counts of this clonotype. One junction end does not reproduce the germline sequence, and a read error may be involved. CDR3 residues: CSVARLAARTHTQYF. The CDR3 nucleotides read TGCAGCGTCGCACGACTAGCGGCCCGCACACATACGCAGTACTTT. The chain is built from TRBV29-1 and TRBJ2-3; 9 bases fit TRBD2. CDR1 SQVTM and CDR2 ANQGSEA come from the germline V gene. This CDR3 spans 15 amino acids.

The chain combines TRBV6-5 with TRBJ2-2, with TRBD1 matching 7 bases. This CDR3 comprises 13 residues. Germline CDR1 MNHEY, CDR2 SVGAGI. J gave up 8 bases and V 7 bases, and 7 bases lay outside the gene matches. CDR3 protein: CASNCRGWGELFF. The CDR3 coding sequence is TGTGCCAGCAATTGCAGGGGGTGGGGGGAGCTGTTTTTT.

This clonotype was found many times. A much larger clone sits a single nucleotide away, making a read error possible. The rearrangement joins TRBV11-2 to TRBJ2-1, with 7 bases identical to TRBD2. The CDR3 is 21 residues long. V lost 1 base, J lost 2 bases, and 20 bases stayed unmatched. CDR1 and CDR2 (germline): SGHAT, FQNNGV. DNA of the CDR3: TGTGCCAGCAGCTTAGGATGGGCTAGCGGAGGGAGAAGCAAAACCTACAATGAGCAGTTCTTC. This translates into CASSLGWASGGRSKTYNEQFF. The entire variable domain, with the rest obtained from reference TRBV11-2 and TRBJ2-1, is as follows: EAGVAQSPRYKIIEKRQSVAFWCNPISGHATLYWYQQILGQGPKLLIQFQNNGVVDDSQLPKDRFSAERLKGVDSTLKIQPAKLEDSAVYLCASSLGWASGGRSKTYNEQFFGPGTRLTVL.

In regard to this clonotype: A read error may produce the germline difference seen at one junction end. As DNA, the CDR3 is TGTGCCTGCAGCCGGCAAAGGACTAGCGGGAGAAAAAACTCCGGGGAGCTGTTTTTT. Translating gives CACSRQRTSGRKNSGELFF. The V call is TRBV6-5, the J call TRBJ2-2, with 13 bases aligning to TRBD2. The CDR3 runs 19 residues. CDR1 MNHEY and CDR2 SVGAGI come from the germline V gene.

On this clonotype itself: The junction differs from germline at one of its ends, possibly a read error. The chain employs TRBV11-2 and TRBJ2-1, with D uncertain. Germline CDR1 reads SGHAT; CDR2 reads FQNNGV. The CDR3 covers 17 residues. CDR3 coding DNA: TGTGCCAGCAGCTTTACCCTACTGAGGAGCTCCTACAGTGAGCAGTTGTTC. Translating gives CASSFTLLRSSYSEQLF.

This clonotype was counted at least ten times. The chain combines TRBV28 with TRBJ2-7, with TRBD1 as a possible D gene (5 bases). Germline V gene data show CDR1 as MDHEN and CDR2 as SYDVKM. The V end was cut by 3 bases, the J end by 9 bases, with 9 bases between. The CDR3 contains 11 residues. Here the CDR3 reads CASSFREVQYF. The CDR3 DNA follows: TGTGCCAGCAGTTTCAGGGAAGTGCAGTACTTC.

V usage is TRBV29-1 and J usage is TRBJ1-2, with TRBD1 as a possible D gene (5 bases). This CDR3 region has 12 residues. Trimming took 6 bases from V and 4 from J, leaving 12 bases between them. The germline V gene encodes CDR1 SQVTM and CDR2 ANQGSEA. The CDR3 spells CSVVAGGYGYTF. The CDR3, as DNA: TGCAGCGTCGTGGCTGGGGGCTATGGCTACACCTTC.

The V and J genes are TRBV6-1 and TRBJ2-3, with 9 bases identical to TRBD2. Germline V gene data show CDR1 as MNHNS and CDR2 as SASEGT. Unmatched junction bases numbered 7, after V lost 5 bases and J lost 4 bases. The CDR3 is 15 residues long. CDR3 sequence reads: CASSIPGGRADTQYF. In nucleotides, the CDR3 is TGTGCCAGCAGTATCCCGGGCGGGAGGGCAGATACGCAGTATTTT.

The sample holds many counts of this clonotype. The chain is built from TRBV14 and TRBJ2-7, with 10 bases fitting TRBD1. The germline V gene has CDR1 SGHDN and CDR2 FVKESK. The CDR3 covers 14 residues. V lost 4 bases, J lost 7 bases, and 7 bases stayed unmatched. The CDR3 spells CASSLAGTGEEQYF. The CDR3 bases are TGTGCCAGCAGCCTGGCCGGGACAGGGGAGGAGCAGTACTTC.

This clonotype was seen repeatedly, ten times or more. The rearrangement links TRBV6-1 to TRBJ2-6, with D maybe TRBD1 (6 bases). V lost 2 bases and J 4 bases, leaving 12 bases between the germline ends. From germline, CDR1 is MNHNS and CDR2 SASEGT. This CDR3 region has 16 residues. In DNA, the CDR3 is TGTGCCAGCAGTGAAAGTGGGGGCGACGGGGCCAACGTCCTGACTTTC. Its translation: CASSESGGDGANVLTF.

This clonotype was observed a handful of times. One end of the junction is discordant with germline, which a read error may explain. This chain joins TRBV7-9 and TRBJ2-1, with a tentative D call TRBD2 (7 bases). Per germline, CDR1 SEHNR and CDR2 FQNEAQ (reference sequence). CDR3 size: 15 residues. CDR3 in amino acids: CVSSLGSGGFNEQFF. CDR3 nucleotide sequence: TGTGTCAGCAGCTTAGGCTCGGGGGGCTTCAATGAGCAGTTCTTC. The full variable domain, rest sourced from reference TRBV7-9 and TRBJ2-1, is DTGVSQNPRHKITKRGQNVTFRCDPISEHNRLYWYRQTLGQGPEFLTYFQNEAQLEKSRLLSDRFSAERPKGSFSTLEIQRTEQGDSAMYLCVSSLGSGGFNEQFFGPGTRLTVL.

A remark on this clonotype: The junction departs from germline at one end; a sequencing error may be responsible. The chain employs TRBV11-1 and TRBJ2-1; 7 bases fit TRBD2. The CDR3 contains 15 residues. Germline V gives CDR1 SGHAT, CDR2 FQDESV (reference sequence). CDR3 region: CAISPAAGAGNERFF. The DNA of the CDR3 is TGTGCCATCAGCCCTGCGGCGGGAGCTGGGAATGAGCGGTTCTTC.

Note on this clonotype: An end of the junction differs from the germline gene, which may be a read error. This sequence joins TRBV7-9 and TRBJ2-2; D gene unclear. Germline CDR1 SEHNR, CDR2 FQNEAQ (reference sequence). This CDR3 is built from 13 residues. As DNA, the CDR3 is TGTGCCAGCAGCTTCGCTACTGCCGGGCAGCTGTTTTTT. It codes for CASSFATAGQLFF.

The chain uses TRBV5-4 and TRBJ2-6, with a possible D match to TRBD1 (5 bases). Germline V gene data show CDR1 as SGHNT and CDR2 as YYREEE (reference sequence). There are 15 residues in the CDR3. V lost 0 bases to trimming and J lost 9 bases, with 13 bases between them. The CDR3 sequence: CASSLEGSRVNVLTF. The CDR3 region has the DNA TGTGCCAGCAGCTTGGAGGGGTCTAGGGTCAACGTCCTGACTTTC.

This clonotype was detected ten times or more. CDR3 nucleotide sequence: TGTGCCAGCAGCGGACATCGGGAGGGGAACACTGAAGCTTTCTTT. Protein sequence: CASSGHREGNTEAFF. J is TRBJ1-1 and V is TRBV28, with D possibly being TRBD1 (5 bases). Trimming stripped 6 bases from V and 1 base from J, with 15 bases between. Germline values: CDR1 MDHEN, CDR2 SYDVKM. CDR3 size: 15 residues. Variable domain in full (rest from reference TRBV28 and TRBJ1-1): DVKVTQSSRYLVKRTGEKVFLECVQDMDHENMFWYRQDPGLGLRLIYFSYDVKMKEKGDIPEGYSVSREKKERFSLILESASTNQTSMYLCASSGHREGNTEAFFGQGTRLTVV.

This clonotype was seen many times. The chain couples TRBV29-1 to TRBJ1-1, with a possible D match to TRBD1 (6 bases). Trimming left V 0 bases short and J 5 bases short, with 10 bases between. The V gene's germline CDR1 is SQVTM and CDR2 ANQGSEA. The CDR3 extends over 13 amino acids. CDR3 DNA sequence: TGCAGCGTTGAAGAGAGGGGGGGAACTGAAGCTTTCTTT. Encoded protein: CSVEERGGTEAFF.

Comments on this clonotype: A read error is possible here, since a much larger clone lies one base away. This chain joins TRBV11-1 and TRBJ2-2; TRBD1 or TRBD2 may be the D gene (5 bases each). The CDR3 length is 14 residues. The V gene's germline CDR1 is SGHAT and CDR2 FQDESV (reference sequence). The CDR3 sequence: CASSRTTDTGELFF. In DNA form, the CDR3 reads TGTGCCAGCAGCCGTACTACGGACACCGGGGAGTTGTTTTTT.